A single sample is the source of the 24 T cell receptor beta chains below, sequenced in a study of cytomegalovirus exposure and HLA in healthy donors. The PCR used 60 Vbeta and 13 Jbeta primers. Only in-frame clones appear in the TCRdb table, and some are missing; sequencing was by immunoSEQ multiplex PCR. The sample has tens of thousands of clones; 60% to 75% are singletons. Sample: PBMCs. The receptors here all came from a woman between 40 and 55 years old in good health and CMV-seropositive.

This rearrangement joins TRBV6-5 to TRBJ1-1, with D hard to call. The CDR3 consists of 13 residues. Germline CDR1 and CDR2: MNHEY and SVGAGI. The ends were cut back, 7 bases at V and 5 bases at J, with 14 bases in the middle. The CDR3: CASTPPGGTEAFF. CDR3 DNA sequence: TGTGCCAGCACTCCCCCGGGTGGGACTGAAGCTTTCTTT.

This chain uses TRBV7-9 with TRBJ2-1, with D maybe TRBD2 (5 bases). Trimming pared 5 bases from V and 2 bases from J, leaving 13 bases between. The CDR3 is 15 residues long. Germline values: CDR1 SEHNR, CDR2 FQNEAQ (reference sequence). CDR3: CASSLSGPAYNEQFF. As DNA, the CDR3 is TGTGCCAGCAGCCTAAGCGGACCTGCCTACAATGAGCAGTTCTTC.

The chain joins TRBV5-6 to TRBJ2-7; TRBD1 agrees at 11 bases. V lost 0 bases, J lost 9 bases, and 14 bases stayed unmatched. CDR3 length: 17 residues. Germline values: CDR1 SGHDT, CDR2 YYEEEE. CDR3 loop: CASSLDATVDRGRGQYF. The DNA of the CDR3 is TGTGCCAGCAGCTTGGACGCCACTGTGGACAGGGGGCGTGGGCAGTACTTC. The variable domain in full, completed from reference TRBV5-6 and TRBJ2-7, reads DAGVTQSPTHLIKTRGQQVTLRCSPKSGHDTVSWYQQALGQGPQFIFQYYEEEERQRGNFPDRFSGHQFPNYSSELNVNALLLGDSALYLCASSLDATVDRGRGQYFGPGTRLTVT.

The genes are TRBV25-1 and TRBJ2-3, with a tentative D call TRBD2 (6 bases). CDR1 and CDR2 from the germline V gene are MGHDK and SYGVNS. The V gene lost 1 base and the J gene lost 0 bases, with 11 bases spanning the gap. This CDR3 has 16 amino acids. The CDR3 coding sequence is TGTGCCAGCAGTGAATGGGGGACTTTTAGCACAGATACGCAGTATTTT. It codes for CASSEWGTFSTDTQYF.

In the case of this clone: Germline is not matched at one junction end, which may reflect a read error. This sequence joins TRBV7-2 and TRBJ1-2; TRBD1 agrees at 9 bases. Germline CDR1 is SGHTA and CDR2 is FQGNSA. This CDR3 is 14 amino acids long. CDR3 in amino acids: CASSFPGQGASYPF. The CDR3 DNA is TGTGCCAGTAGCTTTCCGGGACAGGGCGCTAGTTACCCCTTC.

This clone has more than one count but fewer than ten. The chain joins TRBV29-1 to TRBJ2-5; the match to TRBD1 covers 7 bases. Trimming took 4 bases from V and 3 from J; bases not matched to a gene: 8. This CDR3 contains 14 residues. CDR1 and CDR2 from the germline V gene are SQVTM and ANQGSEA. The CDR3 DNA is TGCAGCGTTGTTGGGGGACAGAGTAAAGAGACCCAGTACTTC. Its translation is CSVVGGQSKETQYF.

The chain combines TRBV5-1 with TRBJ1-2; D possibly corresponds to TRBD1 (5 bases). CDR3 length equals 17 residues. V was cut by 0 bases and J by 4 bases, with 19 bases left in between. Germline-derived CDR1 and CDR2 are SGHRS and YFSETQ. CDR3 loop: CASSLGGHGSSTYGYTF. The CDR3 DNA reads TGCGCCAGCAGCTTGGGGGGCCACGGGTCCAGCACCTATGGCTACACCTTC.

Here the CDR3 reads CASSHRGTSVRMHEQFF. The DNA of the CDR3 is TGCGCCAGCAGCCACCGCGGGACTAGCGTGAGAATGCATGAGCAGTTCTTC. This chain joins TRBV4-1 and TRBJ2-1, with TRBD2 matching 10 bases. This CDR3 has 17 amino acids. The germline V gene has CDR1 MGHRA and CDR2 YSYEKL. With V trimmed by 3 bases and J by 8 bases, 13 bases remained unmatched.

The gene calls are TRBV5-6 and TRBJ1-2, with 10 bases identical to TRBD1. The CDR3 totals 15 residues. V trimming: 4 bases; J trimming: 5 bases; junction bases outside the gene matches: 8. The germline V gene has CDR1 SGHDT and CDR2 YYEEEE. The CDR3 spells CASSRRDRGPYGYTF. The CDR3 DNA reads as TGTGCCAGCAGCCGCCGGGACAGGGGACCGTATGGCTACACCTTC.

The rearrangement uses TRBV19 and TRBJ2-7, with D perhaps matching TRBD1 (5 bases). V was shortened by 10 bases and J by 1 base, with 14 bases between the two germline ends. The CDR3 is 13 amino acids. Germline V gene sequence: CDR1 LNHDA, CDR2 SQIVND (reference sequence). CDR3 nucleotides: TGTGCCACCAGACCGCAGGGATCCTACGAGCAGTACTTC. This sequence encodes CATRPQGSYEQYF.

The chain has TRBV28 and TRBJ1-1; 7 bases are a match to TRBD1. Germline V gene lookup returns CDR1 MDHEN and CDR2 SYDVKM. J lost 4 bases, V lost 6 bases, and 8 bases had no gene match. The CDR3 length is 14 residues. The CDR3 sequence is CASRTGVRGTEAFF. In nucleotides, the CDR3 is TGTGCCAGCAGAACAGGGGTTAGGGGCACTGAAGCTTTCTTT.

V is TRBV6-5 and J is TRBJ2-7; TRBD2 matches at 7 bases. The V gene's germline CDR1 is MNHEY and CDR2 SVGAGI. CDR3 size: 14 residues. J was trimmed by 2 bases and V by 4 bases; bases with no gene match: 5. In nucleotides, the CDR3 is TGTGCCAGCAGTTCCCGGGGGGAGACCTACGAGCAGTACTTC. It encodes CASSSRGETYEQYF.

The chain links TRBV5-1 to TRBJ2-2, with 9 bases identical to TRBD1. J was trimmed by 2 bases and V by 4 bases; bases with no gene match: 9. Per the germline V gene, CDR1 is SGHRS and CDR2 is YFSETQ. The CDR3 sequence is 17 residues long. The CDR3 sequence: CASSPWTGQGNTGELFF. For the CDR3, the DNA is TGCGCCAGCAGCCCGTGGACGGGACAGGGCAACACCGGGGAGCTGTTTTTT.

The rearrangement uses TRBV28 and TRBJ2-2; D call uncertain. Germline lookup yields CDR1 MDHEN and CDR2 SYDVKM. Trimming removed 8 bases at V and 5 bases at J, with 9 bases between. The CDR3 is made up of 12 amino acids. The CDR3 sequence: CASRGWTGELFF. The DNA of the CDR3 is TGTGCCAGCCGTGGCTGGACCGGGGAGCTGTTTTTT.

In this sample, this clone turned up a few times. V usage is TRBV27 and J usage is TRBJ1-2; perhaps TRBD1 as D (5 bases). The CDR3 runs 15 residues. The V end was cut by 6 bases, the J end by 8 bases, with 22 bases between. Germline CDR1 is MNHEY and CDR2 is SMNVEV (reference sequence). This chain's CDR3 is CASSITGTRGGGYTF. The CDR3 nucleotides read TGTGCCAGCAGCATTACCGGGACTAGGGGTGGGGGCTACACCTTC.

This clone was seen only a few times. The chain couples TRBV5-1 to TRBJ1-2; 8 bases map to TRBD1. V lost 4 bases and J lost 3; bases outside the gene matches: 5. The CDR3 runs 14 residues. Germline V lookup: CDR1 SGHRS, CDR2 YFSETQ. As DNA, the CDR3 is TGCGCCAGCAGCGGTGGACAGGGAGACTATGGCTACACCTTC. Translation: CASSGGQGDYGYTF. The full variable domain, rest sourced from reference TRBV5-1 and TRBJ1-2, is KAGVTQTPRYLIKTRGQQVTLSCSPISGHRSVSWYQQTPGQGLQFLFEYFSETQRNKGNFPGRFSGRQFSNSRSEMNVSTLELGDSALYLCASSGGQGDYGYTFGSGTRLTVV.

The chain is built from TRBV4-2 and TRBJ1-4; 7 bases match TRBD1. Germline loops: CDR1 LGHNA, CDR2 YNFKEQ. Trimming took 0 bases from V and 3 from J; bases not matched to a gene: 4. CDR3 length equals 16 residues. The CDR3 DNA is TGTGCCAGCAGCCAAGATGGCCAGGGGGCTAATGAAAAACTGTTTTTT. It specifies CASSQDGQGANEKLFF.

Concerning this clone itself: Mismatch with germline at one junction end may stem from a read error. This chain connects TRBV2 to TRBJ2-2, with 9 bases aligning to TRBD2. The germline V gene encodes CDR1 SNHLY and CDR2 FYNNEI. The CDR3 has 19 residues. CDR3 DNA sequence: TGTGCCAGCAGGGAAGCTTCGGGGTTGGTAGCGGGAGTACGAGGGGAGCTGTTTTTT. It yields the protein CASREASGLVAGVRGELFF.

The rearrangement joins TRBV19 to TRBJ1-1, with D tentatively TRBD1 (5 bases). Germline CDR1 LNHDA, CDR2 SQIVND (reference sequence). The CDR3 is made up of 15 amino acids. V lost 4 bases and J 3 bases, leaving 15 bases between the germline ends. The CDR3 loop reads CASSKRQLEDTEAFF. CDR3 bases: TGTGCCAGTAGTAAAAGACAGTTAGAGGACACTGAAGCTTTCTTT. The variable domain in full, completed from reference TRBV19 and TRBJ1-1, reads DGGITQSPKYLFRKEGQNVTLSCEQNLNHDAMYWYRQDPGQGLRLIYYSQIVNDFQKGDIAEGYSVSREKKESFPLTVTSAQKNPTAFYLCASSKRQLEDTEAFFGQGTRLTVV.

The chain employs TRBV6-5 and TRBJ2-7, with TRBD1 identical over 9 bases. CDR1 is MNHEY and CDR2 is SVGAGI in the germline V gene. J lost 2 bases, V lost 6 bases, and 8 bases had no gene match. CDR3 length: 15 residues. This CDR3 reads CASSLGTGTPYEQYF. CDR3 DNA: TGTGCCAGCAGCCTCGGGACAGGGACTCCCTACGAGCAGTACTTC.

This clone was observed a few times. The gene calls are TRBV6-1 and TRBJ2-7; TRBD1 agrees at 7 bases. V was pared by 4 bases and J by 3 bases, with 6 bases of the junction left unmatched. The V gene's germline CDR1 is MNHNS and CDR2 SASEGT. The CDR3 is made up of 14 amino acids. The CDR3 reads CASSVGTVLYEQYF. For the CDR3, the DNA is TGTGCCAGCAGTGTCGGGACAGTTCTCTACGAGCAGTACTTC.

V usage is TRBV11-2 and J usage is TRBJ1-1, with D possibly being TRBD1 (5 bases). This CDR3 contains 14 residues. CDR1 is SGHAT, CDR2 FQNNGV, per germline. Trimming cost V 1 base and J 2 bases, with 8 bases left between them. The CDR3 nucleotides are TGTGCCAGCAGCTTAGTGGACACAAACACTGAAGCTTTCTTT. It yields the protein CASSLVDTNTEAFF.

Worth noting for this clone: One junction end does not reproduce the germline sequence, and a read error may be involved. This chain connects TRBV18 to TRBJ1-4; the match to TRBD1 covers 9 bases. The length of the CDR3 is 15 residues. In germline, CDR1 is KGHSH, CDR2 LQKENI. CDR3 amino acids: CASSPQGAPTEKLFF. The CDR3 bases are TGTGCCAGCTCCCCACAGGGGGCCCCTACGGAAAAACTGTTTTTT.

This clone came up a few times. V and J are TRBV6-6 and TRBJ1-2; D remains unclear. Trimming pared 2 bases from V and 6 bases from J, leaving 10 bases between. CDR1 is MNHNY and CDR2 is SVGAGI in the germline V gene (reference sequence). The CDR3 spans 13 residues. In nucleotides, the CDR3 is TGTGCCAGCAGTTACCCCCCCGGGGATGGCTACACCTTC. This translates into CASSYPPGDGYTF.